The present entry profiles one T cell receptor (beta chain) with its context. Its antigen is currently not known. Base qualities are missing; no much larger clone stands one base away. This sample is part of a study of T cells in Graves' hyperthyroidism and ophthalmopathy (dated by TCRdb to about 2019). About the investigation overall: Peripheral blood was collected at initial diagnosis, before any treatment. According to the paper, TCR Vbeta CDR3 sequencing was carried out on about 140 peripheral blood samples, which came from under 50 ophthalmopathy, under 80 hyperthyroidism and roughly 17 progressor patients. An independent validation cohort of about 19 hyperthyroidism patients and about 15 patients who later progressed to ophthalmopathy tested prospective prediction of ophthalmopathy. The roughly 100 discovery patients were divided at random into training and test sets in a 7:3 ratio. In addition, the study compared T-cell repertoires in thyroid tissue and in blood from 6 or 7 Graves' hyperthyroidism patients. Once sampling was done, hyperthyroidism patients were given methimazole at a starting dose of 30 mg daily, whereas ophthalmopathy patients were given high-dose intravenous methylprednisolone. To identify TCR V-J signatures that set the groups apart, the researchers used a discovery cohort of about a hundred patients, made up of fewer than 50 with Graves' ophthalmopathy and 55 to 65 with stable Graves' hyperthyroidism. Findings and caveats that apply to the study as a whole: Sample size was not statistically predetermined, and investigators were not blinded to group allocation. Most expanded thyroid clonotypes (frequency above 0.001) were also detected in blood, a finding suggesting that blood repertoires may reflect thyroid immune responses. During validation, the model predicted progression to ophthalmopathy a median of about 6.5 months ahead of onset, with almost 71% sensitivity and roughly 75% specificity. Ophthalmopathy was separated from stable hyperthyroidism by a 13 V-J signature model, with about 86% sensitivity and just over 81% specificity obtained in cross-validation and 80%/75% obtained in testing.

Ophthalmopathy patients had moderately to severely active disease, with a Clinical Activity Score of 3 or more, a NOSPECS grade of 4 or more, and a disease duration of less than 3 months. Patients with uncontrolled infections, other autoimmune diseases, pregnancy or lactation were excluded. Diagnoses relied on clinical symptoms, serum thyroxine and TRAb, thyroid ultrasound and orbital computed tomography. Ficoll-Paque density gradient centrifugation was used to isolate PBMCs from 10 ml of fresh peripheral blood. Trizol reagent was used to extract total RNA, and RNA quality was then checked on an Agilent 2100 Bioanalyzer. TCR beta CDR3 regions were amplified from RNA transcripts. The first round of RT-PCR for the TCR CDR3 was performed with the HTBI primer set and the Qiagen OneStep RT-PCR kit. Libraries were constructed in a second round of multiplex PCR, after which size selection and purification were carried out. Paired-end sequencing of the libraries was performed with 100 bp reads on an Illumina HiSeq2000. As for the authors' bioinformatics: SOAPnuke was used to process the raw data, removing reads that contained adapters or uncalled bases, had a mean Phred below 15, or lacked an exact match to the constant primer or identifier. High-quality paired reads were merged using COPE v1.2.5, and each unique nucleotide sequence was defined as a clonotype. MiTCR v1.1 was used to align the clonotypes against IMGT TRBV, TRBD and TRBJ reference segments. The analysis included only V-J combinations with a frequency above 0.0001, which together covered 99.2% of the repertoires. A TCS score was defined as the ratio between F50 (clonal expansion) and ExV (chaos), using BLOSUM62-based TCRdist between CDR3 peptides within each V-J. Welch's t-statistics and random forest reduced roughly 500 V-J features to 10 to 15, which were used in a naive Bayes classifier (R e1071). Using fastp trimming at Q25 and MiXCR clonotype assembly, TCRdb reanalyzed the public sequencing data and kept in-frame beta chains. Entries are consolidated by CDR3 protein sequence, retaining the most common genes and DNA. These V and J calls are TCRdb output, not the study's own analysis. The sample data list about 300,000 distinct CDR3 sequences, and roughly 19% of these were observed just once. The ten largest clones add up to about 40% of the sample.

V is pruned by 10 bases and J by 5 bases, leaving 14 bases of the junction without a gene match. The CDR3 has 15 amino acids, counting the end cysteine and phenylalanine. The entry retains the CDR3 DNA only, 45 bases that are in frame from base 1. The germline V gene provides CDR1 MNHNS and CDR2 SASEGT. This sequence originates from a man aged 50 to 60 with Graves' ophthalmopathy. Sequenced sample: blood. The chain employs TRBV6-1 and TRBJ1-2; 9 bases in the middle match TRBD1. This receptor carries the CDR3 CATEIGTGFPYGYTF. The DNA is TGTGCCACTGAAATTGGGACAGGGTTCCCTTATGGCTACACCTTC.